This is a list of T cell receptor beta chains from one sample in a study of control samples from healthy donors and cancer patients. Generated by immunoSEQ multiplex PCR, the TCRdb table keeps only in-frame clones and is missing some. This table holds approximately 70,000 clones, about nine tenths found once. Sequencing used PBMCs. The receptors come from a woman aged 45-65 years with colorectal cancer. Each CDR3 is given with its conserved first and last residue. The order of the fields is V gene, J gene, CDR3 protein.

TRBV30	TRBJ2-2	CARTSGRAPGELFF
TRBV27	TRBJ2-1	CASSLLDRGNSNEQFF
TRBV6-5	TRBJ1-3	CASSRVSGNTIYF
TRBV11-2	TRBJ2-3	CASSWPRAGETDTQYF
TRBV19	TRBJ2-3	CASSVYQGAADTQYF
TRBV19	TRBJ2-1	CASSKGTNYNEQFF
TRBV2	TRBJ1-1	CARALSGSGTEAFF
TRBV5-1	TRBJ1-1	CASSLGRANTEAFF
TRBV11-2	TRBJ1-2	CASSLGLSGDYGYTF
TRBV7-3	TRBJ1-1	CASSFDESAGTEAFF
TRBV18	TRBJ1-3	CASSLRDRYSGNTIYF
TRBV5-1	TRBJ2-3	CASSLEAASTDTQYF
TRBV7-6	TRBJ1-2	CASSLAAGGEGYTF
TRBV6-6	TRBJ2-5	CASSYASGGQETQYF
TRBV14	TRBJ2-2	CASSQGANTGELFF
TRBV5-1	TRBJ2-7	CASSLGGYYEQYF
TRBV29-1	TRBJ1-2	CSVGEQANYGYTF
TRBV20-1	TRBJ2-5	CSATTGETQYF
TRBV5-4	TRBJ1-2	CASSLGPPVYGYTF
TRBV3-1/TRBV3-2	TRBJ2-2	CASSHVGGIKANTGELFF
TRBV5-1	TRBJ1-3	CASSQRSGEGNTIYF
TRBV27	TRBJ1-2	CASSFIAGMGGYTF
TRBV3-1/TRBV3-2	TRBJ1-4	CASNDRGNEKLFF
TRBV30	TRBJ1-3	CAWTESLSGNTIYF
TRBV27	TRBJ2-7	CASSPALGTGQYEQYF
TRBV2	TRBJ1-5	CASGRQARNQPQHF
TRBV3-1/TRBV3-2	TRBJ2-3	CASSQDLGHFTDTQYF
TRBV2	TRBJ2-6	CASSGNPGANVLTF
TRBV18	TRBJ1-4	CASSGGTGATNEKLFF
TRBV28	TRBJ2-2	CASSLGGLGELFF
TRBV19	TRBJ1-3	CASTPRGPGNTIYF
TRBV2	TRBJ1-2	CASRDSGYTF
TRBV19	TRBJ2-1	CASSINGAGGWNEQFF
TRBV2	TRBJ2-1	CASRKGLAGVNEQFF
TRBV19	TRBJ2-1	CASSMLPATSSYNEQFF
TRBV9	TRBJ2-3	CASSLGTRGDTQYF
TRBV2	TRBJ2-1	CASSPGLAVNEQFF
TRBV28	TRBJ2-1	CASSLNNEQFF
TRBV7-9	TRBJ2-7	CASSDPGQGAHEQYF
TRBV2	TRBJ2-5	CASSQLAGGSETQYF
TRBV3-1/TRBV3-2	TRBJ2-1	CASSQYAGLYNEQFF
TRBV4-2	TRBJ2-4	CASSQGVGLAGLAKNIQYF
TRBV5-1	TRBJ1-3	CASSLEVRSDTIYF
TRBV6-5	TRBJ1-2	CASSYDGVGGIYGYTF
TRBV25-1	TRBJ1-6	CASSEYRDNSPLHF
TRBV6-5	TRBJ1-1	CASRKGGGATEAFF
TRBV15	TRBJ1-1	CATSNLQMNTEAFF
TRBV2	TRBJ2-1	CASNSGEVYNEQFF
TRBV5-1	TRBJ1-1	CASSPGQERSIAFF
TRBV5-1	TRBJ2-7	CASREGTSGSYEQYF
TRBV30	TRBJ1-1	CAWTGTGEKNTEAFF
TRBV20-1	TRBJ1-6	CSASSGTGGSPLHF
TRBV2	TRBJ2-3	CASSLPGLAGDTQYF
TRBV19	TRBJ1-5	CASSMRGTSYQPQHF
TRBV6-6	TRBJ1-1	CASSGPRQGARAFF
TRBV9	TRBJ1-1	CASSVYLQGEAFF
TRBV11-2	TRBJ1-6	CASSAAPGDSPLHF
TRBV6-6	TRBJ1-5	CASSPTGRSNQPQHF
TRBV29-1	TRBJ1-1	CSVRTGRDTEAFF
TRBV7-2	TRBJ2-7	CASSLSSGQAYEQYF